Shown below are 13 T cell receptor beta chains from a single sample sequenced in a study of T-cell reconstitution after alpha-beta-depleted transplantation in children. A TCRbeta library incorporating unique molecular identifiers was prepared. TCRdb itself ran the PCR reads through MiXCR, one entry per CDR3 protein. This table holds 200,000 to 250,000 distinct CDR3 sequences, approximately 9.5% found once. The specimen comprised PBMCs from the stem cell graft donor, sampled from the stem cell graft. These receptors were collected from a human donor who donated a stem cell graft to a child with acute lymphoblastic leukemia.

This clonotype was recorded at least ten times. The chain has TRBV27 and TRBJ1-4; no definite D call. The CDR3 spans 15 residues. Looked up from germline, CDR1 is MNHEY and CDR2 is SMNVEV (reference sequence). V lost 6 bases, J lost 6 bases, and 17 bases lay in between. Here the CDR3 DNA reads TGTGCCAGCAGACCTTCAGTGGGCTTCGATGAAAAACTGTTTTTT. This gives the protein CASRPSVGFDEKLFF.

The chain recombines TRBV7-8 with TRBJ2-3; D possibly corresponds to TRBD2 (5 bases). The CDR3 spans 15 residues. CDR1 and CDR2 (germline): SGHVS, FQNEAQ. V was clipped by 5 bases and J by 1 base, with 13 bases between them. The CDR3 spells CASSLDLGGTDTQYF. The CDR3 coding sequence is TGTGCCAGCAGCCTAGACCTGGGAGGCACAGATACGCAGTATTTT.

This clonotype was seen a handful of times. The chain links TRBV27 to TRBJ2-7, with a possible D match to TRBD1 (6 bases). V dropped 3 bases and J dropped 5 bases, with 11 bases sitting between them. The germline V gene has CDR1 MNHEY and CDR2 SMNVEV (reference sequence). The CDR3 spans 13 residues. CDR3: CASSFETGHEQYF. DNA for the CDR3: TGTGCCAGCAGTTTTGAAACAGGGCACGAGCAGTACTTC.

This clonotype was detected ten times or more. The rearrangement links TRBV7-6 to TRBJ2-5; 7 nucleotides agree with TRBD1. This CDR3 spans 14 amino acids. Germline CDR1 and CDR2: SGHVS and FNYEAQ. Trimming took 0 bases from V and 3 from J; bases not matched to a gene: 1. The CDR3 sequence: CASSLAGGEETQYF. The CDR3 DNA sequence: TGTGCCAGCAGCTTAGCAGGGGGCGAAGAGACCCAGTACTTC.

This clonotype was counted ten times or more. The J gene is TRBJ1-1, the V gene TRBV12-3 or TRBV12-4; 9 bases fit TRBD1. The CDR3 consists of 14 residues. The junction had 9 bases not matched to a gene; V was cut back by 7 bases and J by 6 bases. The CDR3 spells CASTYRTGVAEAFF. The DNA of the CDR3 is TGTGCCAGCACCTATCGGACAGGGGTAGCTGAAGCTTTCTTT.

This clonotype was counted only a few times. J is TRBJ2-7 and V is TRBV27, with a weak D call TRBD2 (6 bases). V lost 6 bases, J lost 3 bases, and 15 bases lay in between. The CDR3 totals 14 residues. Germline assignment: CDR1 MNHEY and CDR2 SMNVEV (reference sequence). CDR3 amino acids: CASRDYSSGYEQYF. The CDR3 coding sequence is TGTGCCAGCAGGGACTATAGTAGCGGCTACGAGCAGTACTTC.

This clonotype was seen a few times. The chain joins TRBV6-2 or TRBV6-3 to TRBJ2-7; a weak D match, TRBD1 (5 bases). CDR3 length: 15 amino acids. V was clipped by 6 bases and J by 5 bases, with 20 bases between them. CDR1 and CDR2 (germline): MNHEY, SVGEGT. CDR3: CASRRNQGNWHEQYF. The DNA of the CDR3 is TGTGCCAGCAGACGGAATCAGGGTAATTGGCACGAGCAGTACTTC.

J is TRBJ2-5 and V is TRBV29-1; D remains unclear. Germline values: CDR1 SQVTM, CDR2 ANQGSEA. Trimming took off 5 bases at V and 1 base at J, with 11 bases between the two ends. This CDR3 spans 13 amino acids. The CDR3 reads CSVTKQTQETQYF. The CDR3 DNA sequence: TGCAGCGTTACAAAGCAGACCCAAGAGACCCAGTACTTC. The full variable domain, with the rest looked up from reference TRBV29-1 and TRBJ2-5, is SAVISQKPSRDICQRGTSLTIQCQVDSQVTMMFWYRQQPGQSLTLIATANQGSEATYESGFVIDKFPISRPNLTFSTLTVSNMSPEDSSIYLCSVTKQTQETQYFGPGTRLLVL.

The DNA of the CDR3 is TGTGCCACCAGTGATGGGCGGGGGGCACGGGCAGATACGCAGTATTTT. Its translation: CATSDGRGARADTQYF. The chain uses TRBV24-1 and TRBJ2-3; the match to TRBD2 covers 8 bases. The germline V gene has CDR1 KGHDR and CDR2 SFDVKD. V was pared by 3 bases and J by 4 bases, with 8 bases of the junction left unmatched. This CDR3 comprises 16 residues.

Details on this clonotype: Its ends do not fully match the called genes, so a read error is possible. The chain links TRBV20-1 to TRBJ1-4; D might be TRBD1 (6 bases). CDR1 is DFQATT and CDR2 is SNEGSKA in the germline V gene (reference sequence). CDR3 length: 12 residues. The CDR3 coding sequence is TGCAGTGCTAGAGAGGGGGCTGGGGGGCAGGCTTTT. Translating gives CSAREGAGGQAF.

The J gene is TRBJ2-3, the V gene TRBV9; no firm D call. Deletions cut 4 bases from V and 0 bases from J, with 12 bases between. There are 15 residues in the CDR3. Germline assignment: CDR1 SGDLS and CDR2 YYNGEE. Here the CDR3 DNA reads TGTGCCAGCAGCTCTCCGGGCCGTAGCACAGATACGCAGTATTTT. Protein product: CASSSPGRSTDTQYF.

This clonotype showed up just a few times. This sequence joins TRBV28 and TRBJ1-1; no definite D call. V was trimmed by 7 bases and J by 4 bases, leaving 10 bases between them. This CDR3 has 12 residues. Germline CDR1 and CDR2: MDHEN and SYDVKM. The CDR3 spells CASMVGITEAFF. In DNA, the CDR3 is TGTGCCAGCATGGTGGGGATCACTGAAGCTTTCTTT.

The chain recombines TRBV7-9 with TRBJ2-5, with D possibly called TRBD1 or TRBD2 (5 bases each). Deletions cut 6 bases from V and 5 bases from J, with 19 bases between. The germline V gene has CDR1 SEHNR and CDR2 FQNEAQ (reference sequence). The CDR3 has 15 residues. For the CDR3, the DNA is TGTGCCAGCAGACTACCGGGACGTTTAGGGGAGACCCAGTACTTC. It specifies CASRLPGRLGETQYF.